One sample yielded the 21 T cell receptor beta chains listed below, sequenced in a study of CD8 T cells in ankylosing spondylitis. TCRdb processed the 5' RACE reads anew with MiXCR; each CDR3 protein has one entry. This table holds 150,000 to 200,000 distinct CDR3 sequences, roughly 13% found once. Sequenced: blood, either unsorted or a sorted T cell fraction (not recorded which). Receptor source: a female donor with ankylosing spondylitis or in good health (not recorded which).

This clonotype showed up many times. This chain links TRBV28 with TRBJ1-2, with no clear D. V was cut by 4 bases and J by 3 bases, with 9 bases left in between. In germline, CDR1 is MDHEN, CDR2 SYDVKM. The CDR3 length is 13 residues. CDR3 bases: TGTGCCAGCAGTTCTCCACCCCACTATGGCTACACCTTC. Translating gives CASSSPPHYGYTF.

This clonotype was detected a few times. A read error may be the cause here, since a much bigger clone is one base away. The chain uses TRBV12-3 or TRBV12-4 and TRBJ2-1, with TRBD2 as a possible D gene (5 bases). The CDR3 loop spans 12 amino acids. V lost 8 bases and J lost 8, with 13 bases in between. The CDR3 coding sequence is TGTGCCAGCCCCACTAGTGCCGATGAGCAGTTCTTC. It encodes CASPTSADEQFF.

This clonotype was seen a few times. The rearrangement links TRBV29-1 to TRBJ2-1, with a tentative D call TRBD1 (6 bases). The CDR3 is 13 residues long. The V gene's germline CDR1 is SQVTM and CDR2 ANQGSEA. V lost 2 bases, J lost 6 bases, and 11 bases lay in between. The CDR3 spells CSVERYRVNEQFF. CDR3 coding DNA: TGCAGCGTTGAAAGGTACAGGGTCAATGAGCAGTTCTTC.

In this sample, this clonotype turned up a few times. The chain employs TRBV18 and TRBJ2-5, with 11 bases aligning to TRBD1. This CDR3 spans 15 amino acids. Per germline, CDR1 KGHSH and CDR2 LQKENI. Unmatched junction bases numbered 8, after V lost 6 bases and J lost 5 bases. The DNA for the CDR3 is TGTGCCAGCTCGTTCGGACAGGGGGCGTCGGAGACCCAGTACTTC. Its translation is CASSFGQGASETQYF.

A few counts support this clonotype. The chain is built from TRBV20-1 and TRBJ1-5; possible D gene TRBD1, 6 bases. The CDR3 has 15 amino acids. V was shortened by 1 base and J by 3 bases, with 13 bases between the two germline ends. Germline CDR1 and CDR2: DFQATT and SNEGSKA (reference sequence). The CDR3 nucleotides are TGCAGTGCTAGAGGAGGGGGGGCTAACAATCAGCCCCAGCATTTT. It yields the protein CSARGGGANNQPQHF.

This clonotype was seen repeatedly, ten times or more. This chain links TRBV28 with TRBJ2-3, with unresolved D. This CDR3 comprises 15 residues. Trimming removed 6 bases at V and 0 bases at J, with 13 bases between. Germline-derived CDR1 and CDR2 are MDHEN and SYDVKM. The CDR3 nucleotides read TGTGCCAGCAGATATACCCCATCTAGCACAGATACGCAGTATTTT. As protein: CASRYTPSSTDTQYF.

This clonotype was counted at least ten times. The rearrangement links TRBV10-3 to TRBJ2-1; TRBD1 or TRBD2 may be the D gene (6 bases each). The germline CDR1 and CDR2 sequences are ENHRY and SYGVKD. This CDR3 is 16 amino acids long. The V gene lost 0 bases and the J gene lost 7 bases, with 16 bases spanning the gap. CDR3: CAISESRGKGGNEQFF. The CDR3 DNA sequence: TGTGCCATCAGTGAGTCCCGGGGGAAAGGGGGAAATGAGCAGTTCTTC.

The chain uses TRBV7-8 and TRBJ1-6; the D is unclear. V was cut by 1 base and J by 0 bases, with 10 bases left in between. The CDR3 is made up of 17 amino acids. Germline V lookup: CDR1 SGHVS, CDR2 FQNEAQ. The CDR3 DNA reads TGTGCCAGCAGCTTAGTGGGCAGGAGCTCCTATAATTCACCCCTCCACTTT. The encoded protein is CASSLVGRSSYNSPLHF.

The table lists this clonotype with many counts. The chain couples TRBV15 to TRBJ2-3; 11 bases fit TRBD2. Germline V CDR1 and CDR2: LNHNV, YYDKDF (reference sequence). This CDR3 region has 14 residues. The V and J ends lost 6 bases and 3 bases, in that order; junction bases with no gene match: 2. In DNA form, the CDR3 reads TGTGCCACCAGTAGCGGGAGGGAAACAGATACGCAGTATTTT. Amino acid sequence: CATSSGRETDTQYF.

The gene calls are TRBV12-3 or TRBV12-4 and TRBJ2-2; D is uncertain. Trimming shortened V by 1 base and J by 6 bases, and 6 bases separated the two germline ends. The CDR3 extends over 13 amino acids. The CDR3 reads CASSLGAPGELFF. The CDR3 DNA follows: TGTGCCAGCAGTTTAGGTGCCCCCGGGGAGCTGTTTTTT.

This clonotype was found a few times. V is TRBV15 and J is TRBJ2-1; possibly TRBD2 for D (6 bases). This CDR3 has 15 amino acids. CDR1 is LNHNV, CDR2 YYDKDF, per germline (reference sequence). V was pared by 0 bases and J by 10 bases, with 16 bases between. The CDR3 protein is CATSRDKAGNYEQFF. The CDR3 bases are TGTGCCACCAGCAGAGATAAGGCGGGGAACTACGAGCAGTTCTTC.

This clonotype occurred a few times. The CDR3 here is CASSFVRSRTSTDTQYF. Here the CDR3 DNA reads TGTGCCAGCAGCTTCGTTCGCTCGCGTACTAGCACAGATACGCAGTATTTT. The rearrangement links TRBV5-5 to TRBJ2-3; no reliable D call. Germline V gene data show CDR1 as SGHKS and CDR2 as YYEKEE (reference sequence). V lost 2 bases, J lost 0 bases, and 16 bases lay in between. CDR3 length: 17 residues.

This clonotype was picked up many times. V gene TRBV29-1 combines with J gene TRBJ2-5, with a weak D call TRBD2 (5 bases). CDR3 length equals 12 residues. Germline lookup yields CDR1 SQVTM and CDR2 ANQGSEA. Trimming pared 4 bases from V and 3 bases from J, leaving 9 bases between. CDR3 sequence: CSVVGREETQYF. CDR3 bases: TGCAGCGTTGTAGGGAGAGAAGAGACCCAGTACTTC.

This clonotype was detected many times. The rearrangement links TRBV7-9 to TRBJ1-5; D remains ambiguous. The CDR3 sequence is 14 residues long. Per germline, CDR1 SEHNR and CDR2 FQNEAQ (reference sequence). Trimming left V 1 base short and J 2 bases short, with 6 bases between. CDR3 protein: CASSLEGGNQPQHF. In DNA, the CDR3 is TGTGCCAGCAGCTTAGAGGGTGGCAATCAGCCCCAGCATTTT.

At least ten counts were recorded for this clonotype. The J gene is TRBJ2-3, the V gene TRBV3-1; tentatively, D is TRBD2 (5 bases). V dropped 1 base and J dropped 6 bases, with 8 bases sitting between them. Germline V gene sequence: CDR1 LGHDT, CDR2 YNNKEL (reference sequence). CDR3 length equals 13 residues. CDR3 DNA sequence: TGTGCCAGCAGCCAAGGAGGGTTGGATACGCAGTATTTT. This codes for CASSQGGLDTQYF.

The table lists this clonotype with many counts. This sequence joins TRBV7-8 and TRBJ2-3, with 7 positions matching TRBD1. The CDR3 has 14 amino acids. Germline-derived CDR1 and CDR2 are SGHVS and FQNEAQ. The ends lost 3 bases at V and 2 bases at J; junction bases unmatched: 2. CDR3 sequence reads: CASSLTGYTDTQYF. The CDR3 DNA reads TGTGCCAGCAGCTTGACAGGGTACACAGATACGCAGTATTTT.

This clonotype was detected ten times or more. The rearrangement uses TRBV10-3 and TRBJ2-3; 14 bases align to TRBD2. J was trimmed by 4 bases and V by 4 bases; bases with no gene match: 7. This CDR3 has 17 residues. The germline V gene has CDR1 ENHRY and CDR2 SYGVKD. The DNA for the CDR3 is TGTGCCATCAGTGGGGCCGGGACTAGCGGGAGAGCAGATACGCAGTATTTT. Protein product: CAISGAGTSGRADTQYF.

This clonotype has ten or more counts. The chain joins TRBV3-1 to TRBJ2-7; 13 nucleotides line up with TRBD2. The CDR3 consists of 16 residues. J gave up 5 bases and V 1 base, and 5 bases lay outside the gene matches. Germline values: CDR1 LGHDT, CDR2 YNNKEL (reference sequence). The CDR3 reads CASSQGTSGRGHEQYF. CDR3 coding DNA: TGTGCCAGCAGCCAAGGGACTAGCGGGAGAGGCCACGAGCAGTACTTC.

Turning to this clonotype: A single base separates this from a much larger clone, so it may be a read error. The CDR3: CASRLTRGNGYTF. DNA for the CDR3: TGTGCCAGCAGACTGACAAGGGGTAATGGCTACACCTTC. V is TRBV6-2 or TRBV6-3 and J is TRBJ1-2, with a possible D match to TRBD1 (5 bases). The germline CDR1 and CDR2 sequences are MNHEY and SVGEGT. The germline V and J ends were trimmed by 6 bases and 6 bases, with 14 bases remaining between them. The CDR3 is 13 residues long.

The sample holds many counts of this clonotype. The chain carries TRBV4-3 and TRBJ1-1, with D perhaps TRBD1 (5 bases). Germline CDR1 and CDR2: LGHNA and YSLEER. The ends were cut back, 1 base at V and 7 bases at J, with 13 bases in the middle. CDR3 length: 14 residues. This chain's CDR3 is CASSQVGGGNEAFF. The CDR3 region has the DNA TGCGCCAGCAGCCAAGTGGGGGGTGGGAATGAAGCTTTCTTT.

Regarding this clonotype: A much larger clone differs from this one at a single base, so this may be a read error. J is TRBJ1-1 and V is TRBV29-1; D may be TRBD1 (5 bases). Germline lookup yields CDR1 SQVTM and CDR2 ANQGSEA. The CDR3 is 13 residues long. CDR3 amino acids: CSVGVGANPEAFF. Written as DNA, the CDR3 is TGCAGCGTTGGGGTAGGGGCGAACCCTGAAGCTTTCTTT.